These 31 T cell receptor beta chains were all obtained from the same sample, sequenced in a study of shared clonotypes between healthy human individuals. The repertoire was sequenced with immunoSEQ multiplex PCR; TCRdb's copy has only in-frame clones and lacks some. Of 2.3 million or so clones in the sample, 85% to 95% are singletons; the top ten hold 0.39%. The sample comprised naive CD4+ T cells from PBMCs. The subset denotes: CD45RA+ positively selected. The receptors stem from a man between 18 and 29 years old in good health. Some clones in this sample may be carry-over from other donors' samples.

This clone was picked up one time. The J gene is TRBJ1-5, the V gene TRBV5-4, with a tentative D call TRBD1 (6 bases). The CDR3 has 18 residues. V was shortened by 3 bases and J by 6 bases, with 25 bases between the two germline ends. CDR1 is SGHNT, CDR2 YYREEE, per germline (reference sequence). CDR3 sequence reads: CASSSGPGGRGKGQPQHF. CDR3 bases: TGTGCCAGCAGCTCCGGCCCGGGAGGCAGGGGTAAAGGTCAGCCCCAGCATTTT.

The table lists this clone with a few counts. The chain links TRBV18 to TRBJ1-5; D gene uncertain. Between the trimmed V and J ends, which lost 8 bases and 5 bases, there was a span of 10 bases. The CDR3 is 12 amino acids. Germline V gene data show CDR1 as KGHSH and CDR2 as LQKENI. CDR3 sequence: CASTSGHQPQHF. The CDR3 DNA follows: TGTGCCAGCACATCTGGGCATCAGCCCCAGCATTTT.

In regard to this clone: An end of the junction does not agree with germline; a read error may underlie this. This sequence joins TRBV7-2 and TRBJ2-5; TRBD2 matches at 14 bases. The CDR3 totals 16 residues. The germline CDR1 and CDR2 sequences are SGHTA and FQGNSA. CDR3 sequence: CASSEPGLAGDQRPDF. The CDR3 region has the DNA TGTGCCAGCAGCGAGCCGGGACTAGCGGGGGACCAGAGACCAGACTTC.

This chain uses TRBV7-8 with TRBJ2-7; TRBD1 agrees at 10 bases. CDR3 length equals 15 residues. CDR1 SGHVS and CDR2 FQNEAQ come from the germline V gene. Trimming at V came to 0 bases and at J to 2 bases, leaving 1 base not matched to a gene. This CDR3 reads CASSLAGTGAYEQYF. DNA of the CDR3: TGTGCCAGCAGCTTAGCCGGGACAGGGGCCTACGAGCAGTACTTC.

J is TRBJ2-1 and V is TRBV9; 10 bases align to TRBD2. The CDR3 sequence is 16 residues long. J lost 8 bases, V lost 6 bases, and 14 bases had no gene match. Germline CDR1 is SGDLS and CDR2 is YYNGEE. CDR3 DNA sequence: TGTGCCAGCAACCCTGAGGGAGCGGGAGGGCCCCATGAGCAGTTCTTC. Amino acid sequence: CASNPEGAGGPHEQFF.

This clone came up once. The sample carries other DNA sequences with the same CDR3. J is TRBJ1-3 and V is TRBV28, with D tentatively TRBD1 (5 bases). V lost 1 base to trimming and J lost 2 bases, with 6 bases between them. The CDR3 covers 14 residues. CDR1 and CDR2 from the germline V gene are MDHEN and SYDVKM. The CDR3 protein is CASSLLGAGNTIYF. As DNA, the CDR3 is TGTGCCAGCAGTTTATTGGGGGCTGGAAACACCATATATTTT.

The chain has TRBV18 and TRBJ1-1, with D tentatively TRBD1 (5 bases). The CDR3 loop spans 14 amino acids. Trimming took off 3 bases at V and 5 bases at J, with 13 bases between the two ends. Germline V gives CDR1 KGHSH, CDR2 LQKENI. In DNA form, the CDR3 reads TGTGCCAGCTCACCCGAACAGGTGAGGACTGAAGCTTTCTTT. It yields the protein CASSPEQVRTEAFF.

The chain couples TRBV28 to TRBJ2-7; D is possibly TRBD1 (6 bases). V lost 7 bases and J lost 0, with 19 bases in between. From germline, CDR1 is MDHEN and CDR2 SYDVKM. The CDR3 extends over 16 amino acids. The CDR3: CASISAGAISSYEQYF. The DNA of the CDR3 is TGTGCCAGCATTTCAGCAGGGGCGATCAGCTCCTACGAGCAGTACTTC.

For this clone: Other DNA sequences of this sample code for an identical CDR3. This chain joins TRBV18 and TRBJ2-3; the D is unclear. The CDR3 consists of 12 residues. Deletions cut 1 base from V and 4 bases from J, with 3 bases between. Germline CDR1 is KGHSH and CDR2 is LQKENI. The CDR3 nucleotides are TGTGCCAGCTCACCACTATCAGATACGCAGTATTTT. Translating gives CASSPLSDTQYF. Together with reference TRBV18 and TRBJ2-3, the CDR3 gives the full variable domain: NAGVMQNPRHLVRRRGQEARLRCSPMKGHSHVYWYRQLPEEGLKFMVYLQKENIIDESGMPKERFSAEFPKEGPSILRIQQVVRGDSAAYFCASSPLSDTQYFGPGTRLTVL.

The chain combines TRBV5-1 with TRBJ1-5; D uncertain. Trimming took off 2 bases at V and 5 bases at J, with 11 bases between the two ends. CDR1 and CDR2 from the germline V gene are SGHRS and YFSETQ. The CDR3 consists of 14 residues. The CDR3 nucleotides read TGCGCCAGCAGCTTCACTGGGCAAGATCAGCCCCAGCATTTT. Its protein is CASSFTGQDQPQHF.

This chain uses TRBV7-2 with TRBJ2-1; D call uncertain. The CDR3 covers 16 residues. The germline V gene has CDR1 SGHTA and CDR2 FQGNSA. V dropped 6 bases and J dropped 5 bases, with 20 bases sitting between them. The CDR3 sequence is CASRSTTWVPNNEQFF. CDR3 bases: TGTGCCAGCAGGTCGACGACGTGGGTTCCGAACAATGAGCAGTTCTTC.

This chain uses TRBV9 with TRBJ2-5; D might be TRBD1 (5 bases). The CDR3 totals 14 residues. CDR1 and CDR2 from the germline V gene are SGDLS and YYNGEE. The V gene lost 4 bases and the J gene lost 7 bases, with 17 bases spanning the gap. DNA for the CDR3: TGTGCCAGCAGCATCAATACAGGTTCCGTGACCCAGTACTTC. Protein product: CASSINTGSVTQYF.

V is TRBV7-9 and J is TRBJ1-4; no reliable D call. The germline CDR1 and CDR2 sequences are SEHNR and FQNEAQ (reference sequence). The CDR3 contains 15 residues. Trimming removed 5 bases at V and 8 bases at J, with 18 bases between. The CDR3 here is CASSPPSDKGEKLFF. The CDR3 region has the DNA TGTGCCAGCAGCCCCCCTTCCGACAAAGGGGAAAAACTGTTTTTT.

To note about this clone: The same CDR3 can be traced to other DNA sequences in this sample. The chain links TRBV28 to TRBJ1-1; no reliable D call. Per the germline V gene, CDR1 is MDHEN and CDR2 is SYDVKM. The CDR3 totals 15 residues. V shed 3 bases and J shed 0 bases, with 11 bases lying between them. The CDR3 loop reads CASSLGGSLNTEAFF. The CDR3 DNA is TGTGCCAGCAGTTTGGGAGGCAGCTTGAACACTGAAGCTTTCTTT.

CDR3 sequence: CASSSSAGGETQYF. The CDR3 DNA sequence: TGTGCCAGCAGCTCCTCGGCGGGAGGCGAGACCCAGTACTTC. The gene calls are TRBV7-7 and TRBJ2-5; 8 bases are shared with TRBD2. From germline, CDR1 is SSHAT and CDR2 FNYEAQ (reference sequence). V shed 4 bases and J 5 bases; nucleotides not matched to a gene: 6. The CDR3 has 14 amino acids.

V gene TRBV9 combines with J gene TRBJ2-5, with D uncertain. The CDR3 totals 15 residues. The V end was cut by 1 base, the J end by 1 base, with 11 bases between. From germline, CDR1 is SGDLS and CDR2 YYNGEE. CDR3 DNA: TGTGCCAGCAGCGTAAAGTCTAGAGGCCAAGAGACCCAGTACTTC. It codes for CASSVKSRGQETQYF.

The chain employs TRBV4-1 and TRBJ1-4; TRBD1 matches 7 bases. The germline V gene encodes CDR1 MGHRA and CDR2 YSYEKL. The CDR3 runs to 15 residues. With 4 bases clipped from V and 0 bases from J, the junction kept 2 bases outside the gene matches. CDR3 DNA sequence: TGCGCCAGCAGCCGGGACAGAGCAACTAATGAAAAACTGTTTTTT. Translated, it gives CASSRDRATNEKLFF.

The J gene is TRBJ1-5, the V gene TRBV7-9, with 8 bases aligning to TRBD1. The CDR3 runs to 17 residues. Germline-derived CDR1 and CDR2 are SEHNR and FQNEAQ (reference sequence). The ends lost 1 base at V and 7 bases at J; junction bases unmatched: 12. Written as DNA, the CDR3 is TGTGCCAGCAGCTTAGGTTACGGGACAGGAGGGGACCAGCCCCAGCATTTT. Its protein product is CASSLGYGTGGDQPQHF.

This chain uses TRBV28 with TRBJ1-4; D gene unclear. V was pared by 8 bases and J by 0 bases, with 7 bases between. The CDR3 is 13 residues long. The V gene's germline CDR1 is MDHEN and CDR2 SYDVKM. For the CDR3, the DNA is TGTGCCAGCCTAACGGCAACTAATGAAAAACTGTTTTTT. It translates to CASLTATNEKLFF.

Turning to this clone: At the DNA level, this CDR3 is encoded by other sequences in the same sample as well. This chain uses TRBV7-9 with TRBJ2-1; D unresolved. With 0 bases removed from V and 4 bases from J, the gap between germline ends came to 7 bases. CDR3 length equals 14 residues. Germline CDR1 SEHNR, CDR2 FQNEAQ (reference sequence). The CDR3, as DNA: TGTGCCAGCAGCTTAGCGGGCAGGTACAATGAGCAGTTCTTC. Its protein product is CASSLAGRYNEQFF. The complete variable domain, with remaining parts taken from reference TRBV7-9 and TRBJ2-1, reads DTGVSQNPRHKITKRGQNVTFRCDPISEHNRLYWYRQTLGQGPEFLTYFQNEAQLEKSRLLSDRFSAERPKGSFSTLEIQRTEQGDSAMYLCASSLAGRYNEQFFGPGTRLTVL.

The chain couples TRBV6-6 to TRBJ2-3, with 7 bases fitting TRBD1. The CDR3 loop spans 13 amino acids. The J segment lost 4 bases and the V segment lost 7 bases, leaving 5 bases of the junction unmatched. In germline, CDR1 is MNHNY, CDR2 SVGAGI (reference sequence). The CDR3 sequence: CASTGQGADTQYF. In DNA, the CDR3 is TGTGCCAGCACAGGGCAGGGGGCAGATACGCAGTATTTT.

The J gene is TRBJ2-7, the V gene TRBV5-6; D could derive from TRBD1 or TRBD2 (5 bases each). Germline-derived CDR1 and CDR2 are SGHDT and YYEEEE. V was pared by 1 base and J by 8 bases, with 10 bases between. The CDR3 covers 12 residues. CDR3 sequence (DNA): TGTGCCAGCAGCTTGTCACCGGGGCAGCAGTACTTC. Its protein is CASSLSPGQQYF. Full variable domain (remainder filled in from reference TRBV5-6 and TRBJ2-7): DAGVTQSPTHLIKTRGQQVTLRCSPKSGHDTVSWYQQALGQGPQFIFQYYEEEERQRGNFPDRFSGHQFPNYSSELNVNALLLGDSALYLCASSLSPGQQYFGPGTRLTVT.

The genes are TRBV5-1 and TRBJ2-3; the match to TRBD1 covers 9 bases. CDR1 is SGHRS, CDR2 YFSETQ, per germline. CDR3 length: 16 residues. J was trimmed by 3 bases and V by 6 bases; bases with no gene match: 11. This chain's CDR3 is CASTDQTGGGTDTQYF. In DNA form, the CDR3 reads TGCGCCAGCACCGACCAGACAGGGGGAGGGACAGATACGCAGTATTTT.

The J gene is TRBJ1-1, the V gene TRBV5-4; a weak D match, TRBD1 (6 bases). This CDR3 has 15 amino acids. Germline loops: CDR1 SGHNT, CDR2 YYREEE (reference sequence). V lost 0 bases to trimming and J lost 1 base, with 10 bases between them. This CDR3 is CASSLGGGTNTEAFF. CDR3 in DNA: TGTGCCAGCAGCTTGGGAGGGGGAACGAACACTGAAGCTTTCTTT.

V is TRBV2 and J is TRBJ1-4; D uncertain. Germline V gene lookup returns CDR1 SNHLY and CDR2 FYNNEI. The CDR3 covers 12 residues. V gave up 6 bases and J gave up 8 bases, with 10 bases separating them. This chain's CDR3 is CASRTVREKLFF. The CDR3, as DNA: TGTGCCAGCAGAACTGTTCGCGAAAAACTGTTTTTT.

The chain employs TRBV13 and TRBJ2-7; 8 nucleotides agree with TRBD1. The ends lost 5 bases at V and 0 bases at J; junction bases unmatched: 9. CDR3 length: 16 residues. CDR1 is PRHDT, CDR2 FYEKMQ, per germline (reference sequence). The CDR3 bases are TGTGCCAGCAGCCCCGGGACAGGATTAAGCTCCTACGAGCAGTACTTC. Translated, it gives CASSPGTGLSSYEQYF.

The chain couples TRBV12-5 to TRBJ2-3; TRBD2 agrees at 7 bases. The ends lost 2 bases at V and 3 bases at J; junction bases unmatched: 14. Germline V gene lookup returns CDR1 LGHNT and CDR2 FRNRAP. The CDR3 has 18 residues. CDR3 DNA: TGTGCTAGTGGTTTGTGGCGCGATGCGGGAGCGGGTACAGATACGCAGTATTTT. Encoded protein: CASGLWRDAGAGTDTQYF.

J is TRBJ2-7 and V is TRBV6-5, with TRBD2 matching over 8 bases. Per germline, CDR1 MNHEY and CDR2 SVGAGI. Trimming at V came to 2 bases and at J to 9 bases, leaving 12 bases not matched to a gene. The CDR3 loop spans 15 amino acids. The CDR3 spells CASSYGVSGKVGQYF. CDR3 DNA: TGTGCCAGCAGTTACGGGGTTAGCGGGAAGGTTGGGCAGTACTTC.

The chain carries TRBV2 and TRBJ2-4; 8 nucleotides align to TRBD2. The CDR3 has 14 residues. The V gene end was trimmed by 10 bases and the J gene end by 8 bases; junction bases not matched to a gene: 13. In germline, CDR1 is SNHLY, CDR2 FYNNEI. CDR3 sequence: CATLGATGGYIQYF. The CDR3 DNA is TGTGCCACTCTCGGAGCTACGGGGGGGTACATTCAGTACTTC.

V usage is TRBV5-1 and J usage is TRBJ2-2; TRBD2 might be the D (5 bases). This CDR3 region has 16 residues. V dropped 4 bases and J dropped 3 bases, with 16 bases sitting between them. From germline, CDR1 is SGHRS and CDR2 YFSETQ. The CDR3: CASSPTYSADTGELFF. In DNA, the CDR3 is TGCGCCAGCAGCCCCACTTATTCAGCGGACACCGGGGAGCTGTTTTTT.

This clone occurred once. The chain employs TRBV5-1 and TRBJ2-2, with TRBD1 matching 8 bases. V lost 4 bases, J lost 7 bases, and 3 bases stayed unmatched. Germline V CDR1 and CDR2: SGHRS, YFSETQ. This CDR3 contains 13 residues. The DNA for the CDR3 is TGCGCCAGCAGCGTACAGGGGGTCGGGGAGCTGTTTTTT. Encoded protein: CASSVQGVGELFF.